This T cell receptor (beta chain) was sequenced during a study of cytomegalovirus exposure and HLA in healthy donors. Study-level results: Clusters of TCRs from the first cohort tended to co-occur in the 120 or so validation repertoires (as a later analysis found). Among the CMV-associated chains, three were confirmed in vitro as specific for CMV antigens. Listed as cytomegalovirus-associated were 150 or so TCR beta chains.

It was the roughly 130-subject validation cohort, separate from the roughly 700-subject first cohort, to which the donors belonged. This table comes from immunoSEQ multiplex PCR, and its TCRdb copy is limited to in-frame clones, with some not included. The sample records approximately 160,000 clones, around four fifths being singletons. As concerns this clone: Its target is unknown.

V was clipped by 4 bases and J by 6 bases; unmatched bases: 3. The germline V gene has CDR1 MNHEY and CDR2 SVGAGI. This CDR3 is 13 amino acids long. This sequence originates from a man between 25 and 39 years old in good health and CMV-seropositive. The chain links TRBV6-5 to TRBJ1-2; TRBD1 agrees at 9 bases. Sequences were obtained from PBMCs. The CDR3 reads CASSFDRGNGYTF. CDR3 nucleotide sequence: TGTGCCAGCAGTTTCGACAGGGGGAATGGCTACACCTTC.